This T cell receptor (beta chain) was captured by sequencing in a study of blood T cell repertoires in COVID-19 (dated by TCRdb to about 2020). Concerning the study at large: Samples from collaborators originated in the United States, Italy and Spain and spanned both the acute and convalescent phases of COVID-19. Deeply sampled blood TCRbeta repertoires from subjects exposed to, actively infected with, or recovered from COVID-19 were included in the dataset. Where available, HLA class I and class II types were obtained from metadata supplied by the sample provider rather than from assay-based typing. The samples were drawn from two sources: the first 160 participants of the ongoing ImmuneRACE study, and 1,254 subjects contributed by 6 global collaborators. The material from the prospective study consisted of cDNA or gDNA derived from T cells, B-cell-depleted T cells, or PBMCs. A freely available public database, intended as a resource for researchers studying the immune response to SARS-CoV-2, is where the repertoires were released. Nearly every sample came with metadata listing a de-identified subject ID, COVID-19 status, age in years and sex.

TCRbeta CDR3 regions were amplified from genomic DNA using the immunoSEQ Assay, a bias-controlled multiplex PCR. Per the original workflow: Nucleated cell counts per sample were estimated from amplification of reference gene primers within the assay. Sequence reads were collapsed and filtered to measure the absolute abundance of every unique TCRbeta CDR3 rearrangement. For each sample, productive Simpson clonality was calculated as the square root of Simpson's diversity index across productive rearrangements. TCRdb mirrors the immuneACCESS table, restricted to in-frame sequences. Some clones are absent from its copies; in checked studies, under half trace to an unresolved V gene, and the reason for the others is unknown. The D gene and trimming were derived from the DNA, and the V and J assignments and clone size from that table. The sample table shows around 140,000 clones, and around nine tenths are seen once. Roughly 2.9% of the sample belongs to the ten largest clones.

Results the study describes overall, beyond this receptor: The amount of clinical and demographic metadata varied by source and participant and was provided uncurated.

The collaborating institutions used their own protocols to collect whole blood in K2EDTA tubes. For TCRbeta analysis, collaborators shipped samples in one of three forms: frozen whole blood, isolated PBMCs, or DNA extracted from either of those sample types. The CDR3 runs 12 residues from the cysteine to the phenylalanine. The DNA shown is the 36-base CDR3, in frame from base 1. The V end loses 4 bases and the J end loses 4 bases, and a stretch of 9 bases separates them. Sequences SGHDT (CDR1) and YYEEEE (CDR2) are obtained from the germline V gene. Comments on this clone: What antigen it recognizes has not been identified. Base qualities are not at hand, and no much larger clone is one base apart.

Sequenced: peripheral blood. This TCR came from a man aged 55 to 70 with active or convalescent COVID-19. Recombination joined TRBV5-6 with TRBJ2-7, and TRBD2 may be the D gene, going by 6 matching bases. For the CDR3, the sequence is CASSKEGYEQYF. The DNA sequence follows: TGTGCCAGCAGCAAGGAGGGTTACGAGCAGTACTTC.